This is a list of T cell receptor beta chains from one sample in a study of blood T cell repertoires in COVID-19. The assay was immunoSEQ multiplex PCR, and TCRdb's table has in-frame clones only and misses some. The repertoire holds approximately 250,000 clones, with 70% to 90% as singletons. Source material: peripheral blood. The origin of the receptors is a man aged 40-55 years with acute or convalescent COVID-19. The CDR3 runs from the conserved cysteine through the conserved F or W. The D gene is left open where the match is weak. Clone sizes are given selectively: once, few, many, or a class where the clone is expanded.

V gene: TRBV9
J gene: TRBJ2-1
clone size: NA
D gene: NA
CDR3 DNA: TGTGCCAGCAGCGTTGACTCACCCCCCTACAATGAGCAGTTCTTC
CDR3 protein: CASSVDSPPYNEQFF

V gene: TRBV3-1/TRBV3-2
J gene: TRBJ1-2
clone size: NA
D gene: NA
CDR3 DNA: TGTGCCAGCAGCCCCAAAGGGGGTCTGAATGGCTACACCTTC
CDR3 protein: CASSPKGGLNGYTF

V gene: TRBV30
J gene: TRBJ2-2
clone size: NA
D gene: TRBD1
CDR3 DNA: TGTGCCTTCCGAGGAAGGGGGCGGTGGAACACCGGGGAGCTGTTTTTT
CDR3 protein: CAFRGRGRWNTGELFF

V gene: TRBV5-1
J gene: TRBJ2-6
clone size: NA
D gene: NA
CDR3 DNA: TGCGCCAGCAGCTCCGGACTGACCCCTGGGGCCAACGTCCTGACTTTC
CDR3 protein: CASSSGLTPGANVLTF

V gene: TRBV27
J gene: TRBJ1-2
clone size: once
D gene: NA
CDR3 DNA: TGTGCCAGCAGTTTTTCGGGGGGCCTTGGCTATGGCTACACCTTC
CDR3 protein: CASSFSGGLGYGYTF

V gene: TRBV7-2
J gene: TRBJ2-2
clone size: NA
D gene: NA
CDR3 DNA: TGTGCCAGCAGCTTAAATCTTCGGGTGTCCGGGGAGCTGTTTTTT
CDR3 protein: CASSLNLRVSGELFF

V gene: TRBV15
J gene: TRBJ2-1
clone size: once
D gene: NA
CDR3 DNA: TGTGCCACCAGCAGAGATGGCCGCCGCTCCTACAATGAGCAGTTCTTC
CDR3 protein: CATSRDGRRSYNEQFF

V gene: TRBV6-5
J gene: TRBJ1-1
clone size: NA
D gene: TRBD1
CDR3 DNA: TGTGCCAGCAGTTACTCGATGGGGGACAGGGGGCGCTTAGTCTTT
CDR3 protein: CASSYSMGDRGRLVF

V gene: TRBV13
J gene: TRBJ1-2
clone size: NA
D gene: NA
CDR3 DNA: TGTGCCAGCAGCTTAGGAAAAACTGGTGGCTACACCTTC
CDR3 protein: CASSLGKTGGYTF

V gene: TRBV6-6
J gene: TRBJ1-2
clone size: once
D gene: TRBD1
CDR3 DNA: TGTGCCACCAGAAAGACAGGGGTAGATGGCTACACCTTC
CDR3 protein: CATRKTGVDGYTF

V gene: TRBV9
J gene: TRBJ2-1
clone size: NA
D gene: TRBD2
CDR3 DNA: TGTGCCAGCAGCCAAGGCGGGGGGGCAGGGAATGAGCAGTTCTTC
CDR3 protein: CASSQGGGAGNEQFF

V gene: TRBV15
J gene: TRBJ2-5
clone size: NA
D gene: NA
CDR3 DNA: TGTGCCACCAGCAGAGATCTCAGCCAAGAGACCCAGTACTTC
CDR3 protein: CATSRDLSQETQYF

V gene: TRBV5-5
J gene: TRBJ2-1
clone size: NA
D gene: TRBD1
CDR3 DNA: TGTGCCAGCAGCTTGGCCCGGGACAGGATCCATGAGCAGTTCTTC
CDR3 protein: CASSLARDRIHEQFF

V gene: TRBV28
J gene: TRBJ2-7
clone size: NA
D gene: NA
CDR3 DNA: TGTGCCAGCAGTGCCACCAGGGCCAGCTCCTACGAGCAGTACTTC
CDR3 protein: CASSATRASSYEQYF

V gene: TRBV5-4
J gene: TRBJ2-5
clone size: NA
D gene: NA
CDR3 DNA: TGTGCCAGCAGCCGAAAGCTTGTGGAGACCCAGTACTTC
CDR3 protein: CASSRKLVETQYF

V gene: TRBV6-4
J gene: TRBJ2-3
clone size: NA
D gene: TRBD2
CDR3 DNA: TGTGCCAGCAGCCTGGGACTAGGGGATGCAGATACGCAGTATTTT
CDR3 protein: CASSLGLGDADTQYF

V gene: TRBV6-5
J gene: TRBJ1-5
clone size: NA
D gene: NA
CDR3 DNA: TGTGCCAGCAGCGCTACTAGGGCCACGGGTCAGCCCCAGCATTTT
CDR3 protein: CASSATRATGQPQHF

V gene: TRBV11-2
J gene: TRBJ1-2
clone size: NA
D gene: NA
CDR3 DNA: TGTGCCAGCAGCTTAGATGTCAGGGGAAGCGTTTATGGCTACACCTTC
CDR3 protein: CASSLDVRGSVYGYTF

V gene: TRBV5-4
J gene: TRBJ2-1
clone size: NA
D gene: NA
CDR3 DNA: TGTGCCAGCACCCCAGCCACAGGGAACAATGAGCAGTTCTTC
CDR3 protein: CASTPATGNNEQFF

V gene: TRBV10-1
J gene: TRBJ2-7
clone size: NA
D gene: NA
CDR3 DNA: TGCGCCAGCAGTGACACGTCAACGAGGGAGCAGTACTTC
CDR3 protein: CASSDTSTREQYF

V gene: TRBV7-9
J gene: TRBJ2-7
clone size: once
D gene: TRBD2
CDR3 DNA: TGTGCCAGCACCCTTGGCAGCGGGGGGGAGCAGTACTTC
CDR3 protein: CASTLGSGGEQYF

V gene: TRBV18
J gene: TRBJ1-2
clone size: NA
D gene: TRBD1
CDR3 DNA: TGTGCCAGCACATCCGGGACAGGGGTCGACACCTTC
CDR3 protein: CASTSGTGVDTF

V gene: TRBV3-1/TRBV3-2
J gene: TRBJ1-1
clone size: NA
D gene: NA
CDR3 DNA: TGTGCCAGCAGCCACATCTCCGCAGGGGTGAACACTGAAGCTTTCTTT
CDR3 protein: CASSHISAGVNTEAFF

V gene: TRBV7-2
J gene: TRBJ1-5
clone size: NA
D gene: TRBD1
CDR3 DNA: TGTGCCAGCAGCTCATCAGGGGGCGGCGGATCGCCCCAGCATTTT
CDR3 protein: CASSSSGGGGSPQHF

V gene: TRBV19
J gene: TRBJ1-4
clone size: NA
D gene: NA
CDR3 DNA: TGTGCCAGCACTGACAGCTTATATAATGAAAAACTGTTTTTT
CDR3 protein: CASTDSLYNEKLFF

V gene: TRBV11-2
J gene: TRBJ2-1
clone size: NA
D gene: TRBD1
CDR3 DNA: TGTGCCAGCAGCTTAGATCTGAGGGGGCCTCGGAATGAGCAGTTCTTC
CDR3 protein: CASSLDLRGPRNEQFF

V gene: TRBV10-1
J gene: TRBJ1-1
clone size: few
D gene: TRBD1
CDR3 DNA: TGCGCCAGCAGCACAAACAGGGGATCCACTGAAGCTTTCTTT
CDR3 protein: CASSTNRGSTEAFF

V gene: TRBV5-1
J gene: TRBJ2-7
clone size: many
D gene: TRBD2
CDR3 DNA: TGCGCCAGCAGCTTGGCCGGGACTAGCGGGGTCTCCTACGAGCAGTACTTC
CDR3 protein: CASSLAGTSGVSYEQYF

V gene: TRBV19
J gene: TRBJ2-1
clone size: NA
D gene: NA
CDR3 DNA: TGTGCCAGTAGTAACAGGGTCGGGCAGTTCTTC
CDR3 protein: CASSNRVGQFF

V gene: TRBV28
J gene: TRBJ2-1
clone size: NA
D gene: NA
CDR3 DNA: TGTGCCAGCAGTAGGAGCTCCTACAATGAGCAGTTCTTC
CDR3 protein: CASSRSSYNEQFF

V gene: TRBV7-3
J gene: TRBJ2-2
clone size: NA
D gene: NA
CDR3 DNA: TGTGCCAGCAGCTTAAGACACGGAGGGGCAGGCGGGGAGCTGTTTTTT
CDR3 protein: CASSLRHGGAGGELFF

V gene: TRBV10-3
J gene: TRBJ1-1
clone size: NA
D gene: TRBD1
CDR3 DNA: TGTGCCATCAAACAGGGGGCTCTGAACACTGAAGCTTTCTTT
CDR3 protein: CAIKQGALNTEAFF

V gene: TRBV19
J gene: TRBJ2-7
clone size: NA
D gene: NA
CDR3 DNA: TGTGCCAGTAGTCCCACAGCCCACAGGAAGGAAAGCGAGCAGTACTTC
CDR3 protein: CASSPTAHRKESEQYF

V gene: TRBV11-2
J gene: TRBJ1-6
clone size: NA
D gene: NA
CDR3 DNA: TGTGCCAGCAGCTTACGTTCGCAGACACCCCTCCACTTT
CDR3 protein: CASSLRSQTPLHF

V gene: TRBV6-5
J gene: TRBJ1-5
clone size: NA
D gene: TRBD1
CDR3 DNA: TGTGCCAGCCGGGGACAGGGCCCAAGCAATCAGCCCCAGCATTTT
CDR3 protein: CASRGQGPSNQPQHF

V gene: TRBV9
J gene: TRBJ1-3
clone size: NA
D gene: NA
CDR3 DNA: TGTGCCAGCAGCGTAGCGACGACGGGAGGAAACACCATATATTTT
CDR3 protein: CASSVATTGGNTIYF